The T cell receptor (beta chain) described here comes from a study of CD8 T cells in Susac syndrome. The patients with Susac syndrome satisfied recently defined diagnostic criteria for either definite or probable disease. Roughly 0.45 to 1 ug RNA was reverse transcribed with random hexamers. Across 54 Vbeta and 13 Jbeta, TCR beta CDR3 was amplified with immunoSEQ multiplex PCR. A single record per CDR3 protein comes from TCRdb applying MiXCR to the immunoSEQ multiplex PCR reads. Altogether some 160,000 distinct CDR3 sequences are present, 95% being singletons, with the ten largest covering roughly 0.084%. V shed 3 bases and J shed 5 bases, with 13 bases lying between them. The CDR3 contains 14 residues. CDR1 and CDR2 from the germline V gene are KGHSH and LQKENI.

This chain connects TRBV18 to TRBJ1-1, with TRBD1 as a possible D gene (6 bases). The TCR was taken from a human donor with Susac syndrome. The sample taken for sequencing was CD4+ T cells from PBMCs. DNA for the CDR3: TGTGCCAGCTCACCCCAGGGGATAGGAACTGAAGCTTTCTTT. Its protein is CASSPQGIGTEAFF.